This T cell receptor (beta chain) was captured in a study of T cells after yellow fever vaccination. The study made its TCR cDNA through 5'RACE template switching. That step introduced a universal primer site along with UMIs. One entry per CDR3 protein results from TCRdb running MiXCR on the 5' RACE reads. This table has about 160,000 distinct CDR3 sequences, about 7% appearing once. V lost 2 bases and J lost 7, with 14 bases in between. The CDR3 runs 14 residues. Germline loops: CDR1 SGHTA, CDR2 FQGNSA. This clonotype was detected only a few times. V and J are TRBV7-2 and TRBJ1-2; D is unresolved. The input for sequencing was CD4+ T cells sorted from PBMCs, taken around 5 days after the first yellow fever vaccination. This clonotype was obtained from a man aged 18 to 35 who received the YFV17D yellow fever vaccine. In DNA, the CDR3 is TGTGCCAGCAGCTTATCAACGGAGAGGAGTGGCTACACCTTC. It codes for CASSLSTERSGYTF.